The rows below give T cell receptor beta chains drawn from one sample of a study of blood T cells in healthy people across ages. From the 5' RACE reads, TCRdb called clonotypes with MiXCR, one entry per CDR3 protein. The sample records around 1,500,000 distinct CDR3 sequences, about 43% being singletons. Sequencing was carried out using blood. The receptors come from a woman aged 18-29 years in good health. The CDR3 runs from the conserved cysteine through the conserved F or W. D genes are given only for firm matches.

CSARDRMDAEQYF	NA	TRBV20-1	TRBJ2-7
CASRETGGDTQYF	TRBD1	TRBV28	TRBJ2-3
CASSPQGANEQFF	NA	TRBV5-1	TRBJ2-1
CASRTSGSGAEQFF	TRBD2	TRBV12-3/TRBV12-4	TRBJ2-1
CVSSKEARGNLNTEAFF	NA	TRBV21-1	TRBJ1-1
CASSSSVAGGGETQYF	TRBD2	TRBV7-2	TRBJ2-5
CASTLGQGLTEAFF	TRBD1	TRBV6-6	TRBJ1-1
CASRKGGGRDTQYF	NA	TRBV12-3/TRBV12-4	TRBJ2-3
CASHNPGQALSEQYF	TRBD1	TRBV2	TRBJ2-7
CATSRDWVAGGGEQFF	TRBD2	TRBV15	TRBJ2-1
CASSTPPTYLSGLGQETQYF	NA	TRBV21-1	TRBJ2-5
CASSKETPTPYEQYF	NA	TRBV19	TRBJ2-7
CASSLRAHRGNEQFF	NA	TRBV5-1	TRBJ2-1
CASSSPIEDSNQPQHF	NA	TRBV28	TRBJ1-5
CSARRTTDSYEQYF	NA	TRBV20-1	TRBJ2-7
CASGRDLTGELFF	NA	TRBV27	TRBJ2-2
CASSLAGTPDEYEQYF	NA	TRBV5-1	TRBJ2-7
CASREFPGGGYEQYF	NA	TRBV6-4	TRBJ2-7
CASSGEIGETQYF	NA	TRBV2	TRBJ2-5
CASSLGRAGGDNNEQYF	TRBD2	TRBV7-8	TRBJ2-7
CASRLTQGKYNNQPQHF	NA	TRBV21-1	TRBJ1-5
CASSRWDRGLPNEKLFF	TRBD1	TRBV3-1	TRBJ1-4
CASSGTGGNIQYF	TRBD1	TRBV9	NA
CSVVPIWTGKETQYF	TRBD1	TRBV29-1	TRBJ2-5
CASSPGAGSTDTQYF	NA	TRBV18	TRBJ2-3
CASKRSPKGDTQYF	NA	TRBV25-1	TRBJ2-3
CSVDLVVSGTEQFF	TRBD2	TRBV29-1	TRBJ2-1
CASSPQGAGSYGQYF	TRBD1	TRBV27	TRBJ2-7
CASSLVQGAPQTQYF	NA	TRBV7-9	TRBJ2-5
CASSVAASGLVLGELFF	TRBD2	TRBV9	TRBJ2-2
CASSRSRSSYNKQYF	NA	TRBV5-1	NA
CASVSQGAYNADGYTF	NA	TRBV7-2	TRBJ1-2
CASGDLYGTGGKQFF	TRBD1	TRBV10-1	TRBJ2-1
CASSLGAETYEQYF	NA	TRBV12-3/TRBV12-4	TRBJ2-7
CASSLVRQETQYF	NA	TRBV7-8	TRBJ2-5
CASSPQPQETQYF	NA	TRBV7-9	TRBJ2-5
CASSPLGGGNTEAFF	NA	TRBV5-1	TRBJ1-1
CAPDNTEAFF	NA	TRBV7-9	TRBJ1-1
CASSSRQDTEAFF	NA	TRBV7-9	TRBJ1-1
CASGDYGQYF	NA	TRBV6-5	TRBJ2-4
CAGGTDTPYEQYF	NA	TRBV2	TRBJ2-7
CASSNERGQEGSPPHF	TRBD1	TRBV28	TRBJ1-6
CSAFYVQGAKNIQYF	NA	TRBV20-1	TRBJ2-4
CASSLAQESYNEQFF	NA	TRBV5-1	TRBJ2-1
CASSRSSGSTGTQYF	TRBD2	TRBV4-2	TRBJ2-3
CASSLAIGSGTNEQFF	TRBD2	TRBV5-1	TRBJ2-1